These T cell receptor beta chains were read from a single sample in a study of cytomegalovirus exposure and HLA in healthy donors. Sequencing used immunoSEQ multiplex PCR; TCRdb keeps in-frame clones, though not all of them. Here the sample spans roughly 110,000 clones, more than 65% being singletons. The sequencing sample was made of PBMCs. These receptors came from a woman between 45 and 65 years old in good health and CMV-seropositive. Both conserved end residues are part of each CDR3. D genes are given only for firm matches. For some rows the clone size is stated as once, few or many, or as a class when expanded; others skip it.

len	v_gene	j_gene	abundance	d_gene	CDR3aa	CDR3nt
13	TRBV6-5	TRBJ1-1	-	TRBD1	CASSYSQGAEAFF	TGTGCCAGCAGTTACTCACAGGGGGCTGAAGCTTTCTTT
12	TRBV2	TRBJ2-7	once	TRBD1	CASSATGDEQYF	TGTGCCAGCAGTGCCACAGGGGACGAGCAGTACTTC
16	TRBV5-1	TRBJ2-1	-	TRBD2	CASSPGGTTSYNEQFF	TGCGCCAGCAGCCCAGGCGGGACTACTTCCTACAATGAGCAGTTCTTC
12	TRBV2	TRBJ1-2	-	-	CASTTGNYGYTF	TGTGCCAGCACTACAGGGAACTATGGCTACACCTTC
14	TRBV7-9	TRBJ1-6	once	-	CASSSTGYNSPLHF	TGTGCCAGCAGCTCGACAGGTTATAATTCACCCCTCCACTTT
16	TRBV19	TRBJ1-5	-	-	CASNIQQGSGNQPQHF	TGTGCCAGTAATATACAACAGGGATCTGGCAATCAGCCCCAGCATTTT
13	TRBV7-7	TRBJ2-7	once	-	CASSSQLASEQYF	TGTGCCAGCAGCTCTCAGTTAGCTTCCGAGCAGTACTTC
19	TRBV4-2	TRBJ2-3	-	TRBD2	CASSHRGLAGELITDTQYF	TGTGCCAGCAGCCATCGGGGACTAGCGGGGGAGCTAATCACAGATACGCAGTATTTT
13	TRBV19	TRBJ2-7	-	-	CASGPGDNYEQYF	TGTGCCAGTGGGCCAGGGGATAACTACGAGCAGTACTTC
18	TRBV5-4	TRBJ1-6	-	-	CASSQDLATGLVDSPLHF	TGTGCCAGCAGCCAAGATTTGGCCACAGGGCTTGTAGATTCACCCCTCCACTTT
16	TRBV5-1	TRBJ2-7	-	-	CASSLTTWELVYEQYF	TGCGCCAGCAGCTTGACTACCTGGGAGCTCGTCTACGAGCAGTACTTC
13	TRBV15	TRBJ2-7	-	-	CATSIRWGDEQYF	TGTGCCACCAGTATCCGGTGGGGGGACGAGCAGTACTTC
14	TRBV5-6	TRBJ1-4	-	TRBD1	CASSFQGAFEKLFF	TGTGCCAGCAGCTTTCAGGGGGCTTTTGAAAAACTGTTTTTT
14	TRBV5-5	TRBJ1-5	few	TRBD1	CASSLDRGNQPQHF	TGTGCCAGCAGCTTGGACAGGGGTAATCAGCCCCAGCATTTT
16	TRBV5-1	TRBJ2-5	-	TRBD2	CASSRTSGGLQETQYF	TGCGCCAGCAGCAGAACTAGCGGGGGCCTCCAAGAGACCCAGTACTTC
18	TRBV5-6	TRBJ1-1	-	-	CASSLLGFGEQGPSGAFF	TGTGCCAGCAGCTTATTAGGATTTGGCGAACAGGGCCCTTCTGGTGCTTTCTTT
16	TRBV7-9	TRBJ1-3	-	TRBD1	CSSSLEGARSGNTIYF	TGTTCCAGCAGCTTAGAGGGGGCCCGATCTGGAAACACCATATATTTT
13	TRBV5-1	TRBJ1-3	once	-	CASRDQGRNTIYF	TGCGCCAGCAGAGACCAGGGGCGAAACACCATATATTTT
15	TRBV4-3	TRBJ2-7	-	-	CASSQDQGTYYEQYF	TGCGCCAGCAGCCAAGATCAGGGTACCTACTACGAGCAGTACTTC
16	TRBV9	TRBJ2-7	-	TRBD1	CASSVDAGGSSYEQYF	TGTGCCAGCAGCGTAGACGCAGGGGGTAGCTCCTACGAGCAGTACTTC
14	TRBV19	TRBJ1-2	-	TRBD1	CATSTGQWDYGYTF	TGTGCCACCTCTACGGGACAGTGGGACTATGGCTACACCTTC
15	TRBV28	TRBJ1-5	-	-	CASSLERTSNQPQHF	TGTGCCAGCAGTTTAGAGAGAACTAGCAATCAGCCCCAGCATTTT
14	TRBV7-9	TRBJ1-6	-	-	CASSQTGGNSPLHF	TGTGCCAGCAGCCAAACAGGAGGGAATTCACCCCTCCACTTT
15	TRBV7-3	TRBJ2-1	-	TRBD1	CASSRTGTGIDEQFF	TGTGCCAGCAGCAGAACCGGGACAGGGATCGATGAGCAGTTCTTC
15	TRBV28	TRBJ2-7	-	-	CASSTPGGENYEQYF	TGTGCCAGCAGCACCCCGGGTGGGGAGAACTACGAGCAGTACTTC
12	TRBV11-2	TRBJ1-1	-	-	CASSFGNTEAFF	TGTGCCAGCAGCTTCGGGAACACTGAAGCTTTCTTT
14	TRBV6-6	TRBJ1-1	few	-	CASSYWGGKTEAFF	TGTGCCAGCAGTTACTGGGGCGGGAAGACTGAAGCTTTCTTT
14	TRBV4-3	TRBJ2-7	-	-	CASSQDQGTYEQYF	TGCGCCAGCAGCCAAGACCAGGGAACCTACGAGCAGTACTTC